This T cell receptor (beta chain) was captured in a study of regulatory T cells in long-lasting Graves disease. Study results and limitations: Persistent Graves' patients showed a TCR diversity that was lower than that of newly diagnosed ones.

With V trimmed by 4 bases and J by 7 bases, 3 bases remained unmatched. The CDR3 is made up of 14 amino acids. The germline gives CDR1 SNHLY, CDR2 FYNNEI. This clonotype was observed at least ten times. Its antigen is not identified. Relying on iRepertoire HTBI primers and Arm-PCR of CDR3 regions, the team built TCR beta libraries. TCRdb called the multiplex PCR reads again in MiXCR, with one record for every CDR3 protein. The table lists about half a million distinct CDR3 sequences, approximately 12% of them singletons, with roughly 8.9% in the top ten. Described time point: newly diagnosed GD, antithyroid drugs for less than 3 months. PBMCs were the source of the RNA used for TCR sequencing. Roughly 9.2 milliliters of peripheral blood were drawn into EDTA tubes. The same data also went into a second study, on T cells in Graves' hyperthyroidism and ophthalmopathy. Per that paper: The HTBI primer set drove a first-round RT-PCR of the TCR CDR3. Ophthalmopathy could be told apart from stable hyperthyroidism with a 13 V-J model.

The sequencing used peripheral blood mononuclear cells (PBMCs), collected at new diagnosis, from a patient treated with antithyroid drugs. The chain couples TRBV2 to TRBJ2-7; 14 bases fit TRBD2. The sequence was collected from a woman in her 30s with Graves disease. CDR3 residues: CASSAGTSGSEQYF. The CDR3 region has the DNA TGTGCCAGCAGTGCCGGGACTAGCGGGAGTGAGCAGTACTTC. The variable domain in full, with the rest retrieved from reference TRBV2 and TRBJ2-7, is EPEVTQTPSHQVTQMGQEVILRCVPISNHLYFYWYRQILGQKVEFLVSFYNNEISEKSEIFDDQFSVERPDGSNFTLKIRSTKLEDSAMYFCASSAGTSGSEQYFGPGTRLTVT.